Below are 20 T cell receptor beta chains sequenced from a single sample in a study of T cell clones after liver transplantation. TCRdb's table, derived via immunoSEQ multiplex PCR, lists solely in-frame clones and lacks some. The top ten hold approximately 0.84% of the sample, which has more than 95,000 clones, approximately 90% seen once. The sequenced sample was CD4+ T cells from blood, obtained 12 months after liver transplant. The receptor source for this set is a human patient who received a liver transplant. T cells may partly derive from the graft donor.

The chain recombines TRBV6-1 with TRBJ2-7, with a possible D match to TRBD2 (6 bases). Trimming cost V 4 bases and J 6 bases, with 16 bases left between them. The length of the CDR3 is 14 residues. In germline, CDR1 is MNHNS, CDR2 SASEGT. The CDR3 reads CASSGDLDWGEQYF. The CDR3 region has the DNA TGTGCCAGCAGTGGGGACTTGGATTGGGGCGAGCAGTACTTC.

The chain carries TRBV7-2 and TRBJ2-2; D remains ambiguous. This CDR3 comprises 15 residues. Germline V gives CDR1 SGHTA, CDR2 FQGNSA. Trimming removed 5 bases at V and 2 bases at J, with 12 bases between. This CDR3 is CASSTPGPNTGELFF. DNA of the CDR3: TGTGCCAGCAGCACTCCGGGCCCTAACACCGGGGAGCTGTTTTTT.

CDR3 in amino acids: CASSAKTSGTDTQYF. CDR3 nucleotide sequence: TGTGCCAGCAGTGCGAAGACTAGCGGAACAGATACGCAGTATTTT. The chain carries TRBV6-1 and TRBJ2-3; 9 bases map to TRBD2. The CDR3 has 15 amino acids. In germline, CDR1 is MNHNS, CDR2 SASEGT. Trimming took 4 bases from V and 3 from J; bases not matched to a gene: 5.

The gene calls are TRBV28 and TRBJ1-3; no reliable D call. V was shortened by 3 bases and J by 0 bases, with 3 bases between the two germline ends. CDR1 MDHEN and CDR2 SYDVKM come from the germline V gene. The CDR3 contains 13 residues. DNA of the CDR3: TGTGCCAGCAGTTTCTACTCTGGAAACACCATATATTTT. This codes for CASSFYSGNTIYF. Complete variable domain (other parts from reference TRBV28 and TRBJ1-3): DVKVTQSSRYLVKRTGEKVFLECVQDMDHENMFWYRQDPGLGLRLIYFSYDVKMKEKGDIPEGYSVSREKKERFSLILESASTNQTSMYLCASSFYSGNTIYFGEGSWLTVV.

This sequence joins TRBV28 and TRBJ1-3; no firm D call. Trimming cost V 3 bases and J 2 bases, with 11 bases left between them. The CDR3 consists of 15 residues. Germline CDR1 MDHEN, CDR2 SYDVKM. Written as DNA, the CDR3 is TGTGCCAGCAGTTTTACAGCGGGGACTGGAAACACCATATATTTT. It specifies CASSFTAGTGNTIYF.

This sequence joins TRBV7-2 and TRBJ2-7; 8 nucleotides match TRBD1. The CDR3 extends over 15 amino acids. Germline-derived CDR1 and CDR2 are SGHTA and FQGNSA. The junction had 7 bases not matched to a gene; V was cut back by 5 bases and J by 1 base. CDR3 protein: CASSPATGGSYEQYF. The CDR3 region has the DNA TGTGCCAGCAGCCCAGCAACAGGGGGATCCTACGAGCAGTACTTC.

The gene calls are TRBV2 and TRBJ2-7; maybe TRBD2 (6 bases). This CDR3 is built from 13 residues. V gave up 8 bases and J gave up 2 bases, with 13 bases separating them. CDR1 is SNHLY and CDR2 is FYNNEI in the germline V gene. The CDR3 DNA sequence: TGTGCCAGCGCTTTGGGGGGAACCTACGAGCAGTACTTC. It is translated as CASALGGTYEQYF.

The chain is built from TRBV7-2 and TRBJ1-2; 8 positions agree with TRBD1. Germline V CDR1 and CDR2: SGHTA, FQGNSA. CDR3 size: 13 residues. J lost 8 bases, V lost 5 bases, and 7 bases had no gene match. The CDR3 loop is CASSLRGTGGYTF. CDR3 bases: TGTGCCAGCAGCCTGAGAGGGACAGGCGGCTACACCTTC.

The genes are TRBV11-1 and TRBJ2-4; no clear D. This CDR3 is built from 13 residues. The V end lost 0 bases, the J end lost 8 bases, and 8 bases lay between the germline ends. The germline V gene has CDR1 SGHAT and CDR2 FQDESV (reference sequence). CDR3 region: CASSLADRDIQYF. The CDR3 coding sequence is TGTGCCAGCAGCTTAGCGGATAGGGACATTCAGTACTTC.

The CDR3 sequence: CASGTQGGAFF. The CDR3 region has the DNA TGCGCCAGCGGGACGCAGGGGGGAGCTTTCTTT. The J gene is TRBJ1-1, the V gene TRBV5-1, with 7 bases lining up with TRBD1. Germline assignment: CDR1 SGHRS and CDR2 YFSETQ. Losses at the gene ends were 7 bases for V and 10 bases for J; bases not matched to a gene: 7. The CDR3 is 11 residues long.

The chain couples TRBV7-2 to TRBJ2-7, with D hard to call. Trimming took 3 bases from V and 6 from J, leaving 12 bases between them. Per the germline V gene, CDR1 is SGHTA and CDR2 is FQGNSA. This CDR3 contains 13 residues. CDR3 sequence: CASSFGLVGEQYF. CDR3 nucleotide sequence: TGTGCCAGCAGCTTTGGGCTAGTTGGCGAGCAGTACTTC.

This chain uses TRBV4-2 with TRBJ1-1, with D possibly being TRBD1 (6 bases). The V end lost 0 bases, the J end lost 0 bases, and 14 bases lay between the germline ends. The germline CDR1 and CDR2 sequences are LGHNA and YNFKEQ. This CDR3 comprises 17 residues. CDR3 DNA: TGTGCCAGCAGCCAAGATAGGGGAGGACAGATGAACACTGAAGCTTTCTTT. Translating it yields CASSQDRGGQMNTEAFF.

The chain uses TRBV19 and TRBJ2-1; D could derive from TRBD1 or TRBD2 (5 bases each). This CDR3 has 18 residues. V was pared by 6 bases and J by 6 bases, with 27 bases between. The germline V gene encodes CDR1 LNHDA and CDR2 SQIVND (reference sequence). The chain's CDR3 is CASRYGAGGRMGSNEQFF. The CDR3 nucleotides read TGTGCCAGTAGATATGGGGCGGGCGGACGCATGGGATCCAATGAGCAGTTCTTC. Together with reference TRBV19 and TRBJ2-1, the CDR3 gives the full variable domain: DGGITQSPKYLFRKEGQNVTLSCEQNLNHDAMYWYRQDPGQGLRLIYYSQIVNDFQKGDIAEGYSVSREKKESFPLTVTSAQKNPTAFYLCASRYGAGGRMGSNEQFFGPGTRLTVL.

The chain combines TRBV30 with TRBJ1-1, with TRBD1 matching 7 bases. The CDR3 totals 14 residues. The germline gives CDR1 GTSNPN, CDR2 SVGIG (reference sequence). The V segment lost 3 bases and the J segment 5 bases; nucleotides outside the gene matches: 9. CDR3 nucleotides: TGTGCCTGGAGCCTGTCGACAGGGAGGACTGAAGCTTTCTTT. This translates into CAWSLSTGRTEAFF.

This rearrangement joins TRBV30 to TRBJ2-5, with TRBD1 as a possible D gene (6 bases). The CDR3 loop spans 13 amino acids. CDR1 GTSNPN and CDR2 SVGIG come from the germline V gene (reference sequence). V lost 0 bases and J lost 4, with 9 bases in between. Here the CDR3 reads CAWSVDRLETQYF. CDR3 in DNA: TGTGCCTGGAGTGTAGACAGGCTAGAGACCCAGTACTTC.

The chain couples TRBV4-1 to TRBJ2-7, with a tentative D call TRBD2 (6 bases). The CDR3 contains 15 residues. Germline loops: CDR1 MGHRA, CDR2 YSYEKL. The germline V and J ends were trimmed by 0 bases and 3 bases, with 12 bases remaining between them. The CDR3 DNA reads as TGCGCCAGCAGCCAAGATAGTCTAGCGTACTACGAGCAGTACTTC. Translation gives CASSQDSLAYYEQYF.

This chain links TRBV9 with TRBJ1-1; 11 nucleotides line up with TRBD1. CDR3 size: 14 residues. V lost 4 bases, J lost 4 bases, and 3 bases stayed unmatched. CDR1 SGDLS and CDR2 YYNGEE come from the germline V gene. CDR3 sequence: CASSRDRGFTEAFF. CDR3 in DNA: TGTGCCAGCAGCCGGGACAGGGGGTTCACTGAAGCTTTCTTT.

The V and J genes are TRBV2 and TRBJ2-2, with 7 bases fitting TRBD2. The CDR3 length is 13 residues. CDR1 SNHLY and CDR2 FYNNEI come from the germline V gene. V lost 11 bases and J lost 6; bases outside the gene matches: 9. DNA of the CDR3: TGTGCCGCGGGGGAGTTCCTCGCCGGGGAGCTGTTTTTT. Translation gives CAAGEFLAGELFF.

V gene TRBV6-5 combines with J gene TRBJ1-5; D unclear. Trimming removed 0 bases at V and 3 bases at J, with 9 bases between. There are 15 residues in the CDR3. CDR1 MNHEY and CDR2 SVGAGI come from the germline V gene. This CDR3 is CASSYSKGNNQPQHF. DNA for the CDR3: TGTGCCAGCAGTTACTCGAAAGGGAACAATCAGCCCCAGCATTTT.

V is TRBV5-1 and J is TRBJ1-5; D may be TRBD1 (5 bases). The CDR3 contains 14 residues. Germline values: CDR1 SGHRS, CDR2 YFSETQ. V gave up 0 bases and J gave up 4 bases, with 8 bases separating them. The CDR3 nucleotides read TGCGCCAGCAGCTTGGGGGACCCGAATCAGCCCCAGCATTTT. Amino acid sequence: CASSLGDPNQPQHF.